This TCR beta chain was observed in a study of T cell repertoires in cytomegalovirus infection. On the study more broadly: Public TCR beta signatures indicated both CMV infection and matching HLA type. Study findings and constraints: Summed frequency of shared TCR beta families picked out CMV carriers who also had the relevant HLA. Dominant in the ex vivo response were TCR beta clonotypes restricted by HLA-C and specific for CMV.

V lost 1 base and J lost 9; bases outside the gene matches: 6. The CDR3 covers 14 residues. This clonotype appeared many times. Its matching antigen is unknown. TCRdb re-called the reads with MiXCR, one entry per CDR3 protein. Counted here are around 70,000 distinct CDR3 sequences, around 3.8% occurring once; the ten biggest clones make up under 25%. Source material: PBMCs. The receptor was derived from a human donor in good health (CMV status not recorded). Some clones in this sample may be carry-over from other donors' samples. The V and J genes are TRBV12-3 or TRBV12-4 and TRBJ2-4, with 7 bases identical to TRBD2. CDR3 loop: CASSLVRLASIQYF. The CDR3 bases are TGTGCCAGCAGTTTAGTCCGACTAGCAAGCATTCAGTACTTC.